This T cell receptor (beta chain) was sequenced for a study of T cell repertoires in aging, cancer and after chemotherapy. Whole-study context: Six age groups, ranging from 30 or younger to 70 or older, included the donors.

Per the germline V gene, CDR1 is SQVTM and CDR2 is ANQGSEA. The CDR3 loop spans 12 amino acids. The template was genomic DNA from peripheral blood, not RNA. TRB rearrangements spanning V, D and J were amplified using mixed TRB-A/B primers. One entry per CDR3 protein, called by TCRdb with MiXCR from the multiplex PCR reads. The sample carries some 11,000 distinct CDR3 sequences, approximately 32% recorded once. For this clonotype: Antigen: not known.

General observations from the study: Rebound thymic output was suggested by rising median generation probability during chemotherapy in each cancer cohort. Loss of evenness, beyond lost richness, contributed to age-related TCR diversity decline in cancer patients. Untreated cancer patients had significantly lower blood TCR diversity than age-matched healthy donors.

The sequence was obtained from a human donor in good health. The donor label of this sample is uncertain. Specimen: blood. This chain uses TRBV29-1 with TRBJ2-3; D possibly corresponds to TRBD2 (5 bases). The chain's CDR3 is CSARGSGYTQYF. As DNA, the CDR3 is TGCAGTGCTAGAGGGAGCGGATATACGCAGTATTTT.